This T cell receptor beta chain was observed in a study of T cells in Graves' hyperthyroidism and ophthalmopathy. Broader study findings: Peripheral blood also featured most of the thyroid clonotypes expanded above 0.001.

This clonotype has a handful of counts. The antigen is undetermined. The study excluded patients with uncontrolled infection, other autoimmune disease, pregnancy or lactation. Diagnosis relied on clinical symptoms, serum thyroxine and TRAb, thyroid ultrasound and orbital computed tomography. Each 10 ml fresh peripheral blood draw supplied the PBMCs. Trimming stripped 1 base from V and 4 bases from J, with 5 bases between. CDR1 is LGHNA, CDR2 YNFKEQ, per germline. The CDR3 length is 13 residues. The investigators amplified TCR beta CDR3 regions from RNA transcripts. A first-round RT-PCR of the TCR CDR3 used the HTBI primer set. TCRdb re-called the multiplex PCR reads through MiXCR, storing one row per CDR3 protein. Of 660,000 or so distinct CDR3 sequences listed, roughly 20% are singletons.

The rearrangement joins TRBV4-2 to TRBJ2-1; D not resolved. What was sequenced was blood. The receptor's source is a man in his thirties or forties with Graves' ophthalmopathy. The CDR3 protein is CASSQVLYNEQFF. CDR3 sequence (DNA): TGTGCCAGCAGCCAAGTCCTGTACAATGAGCAGTTCTTC.